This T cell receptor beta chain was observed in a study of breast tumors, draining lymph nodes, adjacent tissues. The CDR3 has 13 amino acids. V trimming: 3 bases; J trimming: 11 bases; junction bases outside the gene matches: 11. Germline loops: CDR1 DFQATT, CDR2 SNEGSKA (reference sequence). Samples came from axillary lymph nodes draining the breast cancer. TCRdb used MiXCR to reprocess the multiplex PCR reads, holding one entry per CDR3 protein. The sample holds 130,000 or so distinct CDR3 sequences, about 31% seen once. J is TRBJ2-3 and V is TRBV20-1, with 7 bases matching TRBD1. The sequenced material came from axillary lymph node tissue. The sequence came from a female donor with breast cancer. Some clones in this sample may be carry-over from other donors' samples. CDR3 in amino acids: CSARDRSNYEQYF. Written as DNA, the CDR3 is TGCAGTGCTAGGGACAGGTCGAACTACGAGCAGTATTTT.